This TCR beta chain was identified in a study of Graves' ophthalmopathy and Graves' hyperthyroidism. Study summary: At initial diagnosis, peripheral blood was obtained, and this preceded any treatment.

RNA transcripts provided the template for amplifying TCR beta CDR3 regions. Second-round multiplex PCR came after first-round RT-PCR with HTBI primers. MiXCR, run by TCRdb on the multiplex PCR reads, gives a single entry per CDR3 protein. The sample shows almost 750,000 distinct CDR3 sequences, roughly two fifths of them seen only once. Trimming stripped 7 bases from V and 8 bases from J, with 8 bases between. This CDR3 is 9 amino acids long. CDR1 is DFQATT, CDR2 SNEGSKA, per germline (reference sequence). There are many counts of this clonotype. Its antigen is still unknown. Excluded were patients with other autoimmune diseases, uncontrolled infections, pregnancy or lactation. Study observations and caveats: Most thyroid clonotypes expanded beyond 0.001 frequency were also found in blood. It was with approximately 70% sensitivity and 72% to 75% specificity that the model predicted ophthalmopathy progression.

This sequence joins TRBV20-1 and TRBJ1-2; maybe TRBD1 (5 bases). Material for sequencing was peripheral blood. This TCR derives from an adult man with Graves' ophthalmopathy. The CDR3 nucleotides are TGCAGTGAGGGGCAGGGCTACACCTTC. Its protein product is CSEGQGYTF.